The clone carrying this T cell receptor beta chain has a count of ten or more. Its antigen is not known. As for time point: newly diagnosed GD, antithyroid drugs for less than 3 months. Isolated PBMC RNA provided the starting material for the TCR library. Blood from the periphery, approximately 10 milliliters in all, was drawn into EDTA tubes. The sample comes from a study of regulatory T cells in long-lasting Graves disease. Notes on the study in general: Accuracy was possibly reduced by small sample size. In persistent patients, shared public clonotypes (more than 2,500) outnumbered those in new patients (about 970).

Deletions cut 6 bases from V and 4 bases from J, with 12 bases between. There are 13 residues in the CDR3. The germline V gene has CDR1 SGHTA and CDR2 FQGNSA. According to the study, TCR beta libraries were built with iRepertoire HTBI primers and CDR3-region Arm-PCR. TCRdb redid the calling of the multiplex PCR reads with MiXCR, one entry per CDR3 protein. The sample includes some 450,000 distinct CDR3 sequences, around 15% of them seen just once. This sample was shared with a second study, whose subject was T cells in Graves' hyperthyroidism and ophthalmopathy. Turning to that study: The study based diagnoses on clinical symptoms, serum thyroxine and TRAb, thyroid ultrasound and orbital computed tomography.

The sequence was obtained from a woman in her thirties with Graves disease. Sequencing used peripheral blood mononuclear cells (PBMCs), obtained at new diagnosis, from a patient treated with antithyroid drugs. The rearrangement links TRBV7-2 to TRBJ2-5, with D unresolved. The CDR3: CASRLGYGETQYF. The CDR3 nucleotides are TGTGCCAGCAGGTTGGGGTATGGAGAGACCCAGTACTTC.